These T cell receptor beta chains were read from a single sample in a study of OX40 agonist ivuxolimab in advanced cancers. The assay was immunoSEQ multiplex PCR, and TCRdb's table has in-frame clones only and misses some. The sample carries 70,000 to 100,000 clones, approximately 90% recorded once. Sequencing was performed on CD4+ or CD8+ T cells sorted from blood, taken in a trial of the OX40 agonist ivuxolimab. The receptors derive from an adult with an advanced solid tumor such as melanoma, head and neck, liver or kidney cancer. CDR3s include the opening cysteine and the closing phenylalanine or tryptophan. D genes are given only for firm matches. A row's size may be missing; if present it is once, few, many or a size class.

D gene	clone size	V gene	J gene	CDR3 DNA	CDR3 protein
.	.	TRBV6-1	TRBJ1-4	TGTGCCAGCAGTGAAGCGCTCGGCCAGGGCATCAGTGAAAAACTGTTTTTT	CASSEALGQGISEKLFF
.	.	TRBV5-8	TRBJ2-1	TGTGCCAGCAGCGTTACCTACAATGAGCAGTTCTTC	CASSVTYNEQFF
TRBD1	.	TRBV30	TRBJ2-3	TGTGCCTGGAAACGACAGGGGGACAACACAGATACGCAGTATTTT	CAWKRQGDNTDTQYF
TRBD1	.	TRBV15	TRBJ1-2	TGTGCCACCAGCAGAGATTCTTCCGGGACAGGGATTAGGTACACCTTC	CATSRDSSGTGIRYTF
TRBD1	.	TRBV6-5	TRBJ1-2	TGTGCCAGTGGACAGGGATCTTGGAGGGGCTACACCTTC	CASGQGSWRGYTF
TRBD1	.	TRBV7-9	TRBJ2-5	TGTGCCAGCAGCTTAACGGGACAGGGGAAAGAGACCCAGTACTTC	CASSLTGQGKETQYF
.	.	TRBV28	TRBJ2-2	TGTGCCAGCAGTTCCAGGGGTCCGACCGGGGAGCTGTTTTTT	CASSSRGPTGELFF
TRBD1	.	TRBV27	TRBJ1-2	TGTGCCAGCAGTTTAAACCACGGGACAGCTACTAACTATGGCTACACCTTC	CASSLNHGTATNYGYTF
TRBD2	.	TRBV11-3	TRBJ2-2	TGTGCCAGCAGCTTGGGACTAGCGGGAGGTGGCGGGGAGCTGTTTTTT	CASSLGLAGGGGELFF
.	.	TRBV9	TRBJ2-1	TGTGCCAGCAGCTTCCGCGACAGCCACAATGAGCAGTTCTTC	CASSFRDSHNEQFF
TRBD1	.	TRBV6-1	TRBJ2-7	TGTGCCAGCAGTGTAACCTCCGGGACAGTATCCTACGAGCAGTACTTC	CASSVTSGTVSYEQYF
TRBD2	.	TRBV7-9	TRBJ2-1	TGTGCCAGCAGCCCGCGACTAGCGGGCAATGAGCAGTTCTTC	CASSPRLAGNEQFF
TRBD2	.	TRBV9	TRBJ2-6	TGTGCCAGCAGCGCCACCGGACTAGCGGCCCACTCTGGGGCCAACGTCCTGACTTTC	CASSATGLAAHSGANVLTF
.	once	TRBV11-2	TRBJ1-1	TGTGCCAGCAGCTTAACTATGAACATGAACACTGAAGCTTTCTTT	CASSLTMNMNTEAFF
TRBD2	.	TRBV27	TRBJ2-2	TGTGCCAGCAGTGAAAGGATCGGGACTAGCGGGAGGGCCGGCCGGGAGCTGTTTTTT	CASSERIGTSGRAGRELFF
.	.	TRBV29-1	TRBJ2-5	TGCAGCGTTGTAAGGCAGGGGGGAGAGACCCAGTACTTC	CSVVRQGGETQYF
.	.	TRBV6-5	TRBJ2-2	TGTGCCAGCAGGACTAATACTAACACCGGGGAGCTGTTTTTT	CASRTNTNTGELFF
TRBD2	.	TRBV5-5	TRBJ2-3	TGTGCCAGCAGCCCGGCAGGGACTAGCGGAGATACGCAGTATTTT	CASSPAGTSGDTQYF
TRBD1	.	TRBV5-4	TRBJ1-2	TGTGCCAGCGGACCAGGGGGGGCTAACTATGGCTACACCTTC	CASGPGGANYGYTF
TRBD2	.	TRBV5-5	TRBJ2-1	TGTGCCAGCAGCACGGGACTAGCGGGAGTCCCGTACAATGAGCAGTTCTTC	CASSTGLAGVPYNEQFF
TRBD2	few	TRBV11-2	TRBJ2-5	TGTGCCAGCAGCGCAGGGATAGCGGGAGGGCAAGAGACCCAGTACTTC	CASSAGIAGGQETQYF
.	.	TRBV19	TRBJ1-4	TGTGCCAGTAGTATAGACCGGAAAGCAACTAATGAAAAACTGTTTTTT	CASSIDRKATNEKLFF